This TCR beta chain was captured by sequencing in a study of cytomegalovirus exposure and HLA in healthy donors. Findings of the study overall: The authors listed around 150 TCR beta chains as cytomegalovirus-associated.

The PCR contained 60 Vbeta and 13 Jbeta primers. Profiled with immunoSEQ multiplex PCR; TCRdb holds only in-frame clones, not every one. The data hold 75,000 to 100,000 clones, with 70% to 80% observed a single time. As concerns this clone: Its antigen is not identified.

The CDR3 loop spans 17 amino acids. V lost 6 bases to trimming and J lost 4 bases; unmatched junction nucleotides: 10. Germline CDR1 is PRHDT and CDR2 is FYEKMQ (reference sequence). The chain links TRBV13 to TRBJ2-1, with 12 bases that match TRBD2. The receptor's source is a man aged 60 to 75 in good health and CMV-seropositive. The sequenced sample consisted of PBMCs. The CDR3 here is CASRDRTSGVIYNEQFF. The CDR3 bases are TGTGCCAGCAGGGACCGGACTAGCGGGGTTATATACAATGAGCAGTTCTTC.